A single sample gave rise to the 18 T cell receptor beta chains below, sequenced in a study of beta chain features in type 1 diabetes. Investigators reverse transcribed all isolated RNA, so they sequenced expressed TCRB transcripts. TCRdb keeps only in-frame clones here, not all; method: immunoSEQ multiplex PCR. The table lists 450,000 or so clones, roughly an eighth of them singletons. The sample consisted of naive CD4+ T cells from blood. All receptors derive from a woman under 30 in good health.

This clone appeared a few times. This chain connects TRBV7-2 to TRBJ2-2, with D perhaps matching TRBD1 (6 bases). This CDR3 comprises 17 residues. Germline CDR1 SGHTA, CDR2 FQGNSA. The ends were cut back, 5 bases at V and 0 bases at J, with 16 bases in the middle. The CDR3 nucleotides read TGTGCCAGCAGCACCCGGGCACAGGGATCGAACACCGGGGAGCTGTTTTTT. This translates into CASSTRAQGSNTGELFF.

This chain joins TRBV10-3 and TRBJ1-1, with D possibly TRBD1 on 5 matching bases. Germline lookup yields CDR1 ENHRY and CDR2 SYGVKD. Deletions cut 6 bases from V and 7 bases from J, with 12 bases between. The CDR3 loop spans 12 amino acids. CDR3 DNA sequence: TGTGCCATCAGGGGGCAAACTTATGAAGCTTTCTTT. Encoded protein: CAIRGQTYEAFF.

This clone was seen more than once but under ten times. This sequence joins TRBV28 and TRBJ2-1; 8 positions match TRBD2. CDR3 length: 16 amino acids. Per germline, CDR1 MDHEN and CDR2 SYDVKM. V shed 3 bases and J 4 bases; nucleotides not matched to a gene: 8. The CDR3: CASSFLGAGEYNEQFF. The CDR3 nucleotides are TGTGCCAGCAGTTTTCTAGGAGCGGGAGAGTACAATGAGCAGTTCTTC.

J is TRBJ1-2 and V is TRBV2; D is undetermined. Germline-derived CDR1 and CDR2 are SNHLY and FYNNEI. The CDR3 runs to 15 residues. Trimming stripped 3 bases from V and 8 bases from J, with 19 bases between. The CDR3 coding sequence is TGTGCCAGCAGTGAGGCCCTGGCTCGTATCGTGGGCTACACCTTC. This translates into CASSEALARIVGYTF.

V usage is TRBV29-1 and J usage is TRBJ2-7; TRBD1 matches at 7 bases. The CDR3 consists of 14 residues. V shed 3 bases, J shed 0 bases, and the junction held 5 bases outside the gene matches. Germline lookup yields CDR1 SQVTM and CDR2 ANQGSEA. CDR3 sequence: CSVDTGDGSYEQYF. DNA for the CDR3: TGCAGCGTTGATACAGGGGATGGCTCCTACGAGCAGTACTTC.

The chain recombines TRBV30 with TRBJ1-3; D call uncertain. CDR1 GTSNPN and CDR2 SVGIG come from the germline V gene (reference sequence). V was clipped by 4 bases and J by 2 bases, with 9 bases between them. The CDR3 has 13 amino acids. DNA for the CDR3: TGTGCCTGGAAGATCCCACCTGGAAACACCATATATTTT. Encoded protein: CAWKIPPGNTIYF.

This clone was recorded a few times. CDR3 bases: TGTGCCAGCAGCTTACTATCGGAGACCCAGTACTTC. Its protein is CASSLLSETQYF. This rearrangement joins TRBV7-9 to TRBJ2-5; D gene unclear. V lost 2 bases and J 5 bases, leaving 6 bases between the germline ends. CDR1 is SEHNR, CDR2 FQNEAQ, per germline (reference sequence). This CDR3 comprises 12 residues.

This clone was counted many times. The chain employs TRBV10-3 and TRBJ2-7; either TRBD1 or TRBD2 may supply D (5 bases each). The CDR3 consists of 14 residues. Germline lookup yields CDR1 ENHRY and CDR2 SYGVKD. V lost 5 bases, J lost 5 bases, and 16 bases lay in between. The CDR3 coding sequence is TGTGCCATCAGTCGGGACGGAGGATTCGACGAGCAGTACGTC. The encoded protein is CAISRDGGFDEQYV.

This clone was found a few times. V is TRBV19 and J is TRBJ2-7; perhaps D is TRBD1 or TRBD2 (5 bases each). V was pared by 6 bases and J by 4 bases, with 13 bases between. Germline V gives CDR1 LNHDA, CDR2 SQIVND (reference sequence). The CDR3 sequence is 13 residues long. The CDR3 nucleotides read TGTGCCAGTAGACACGCTGGGGGATACGAGCAGTACTTC. Its translation is CASRHAGGYEQYF.

The V and J genes are TRBV5-1 and TRBJ1-2; TRBD1 might be the D (5 bases). Germline loops: CDR1 SGHRS, CDR2 YFSETQ. The CDR3 totals 12 residues. With 2 bases removed from V and 8 bases from J, the gap between germline ends came to 10 bases. The CDR3 DNA sequence: TGCGCCAGCAGCTTTGAGGGACGAGGCTACACCTTC. It translates to CASSFEGRGYTF.

This chain joins TRBV4-2 and TRBJ2-3; 7 bases are a match to TRBD1. This CDR3 contains 18 residues. J lost 5 bases, V lost 3 bases, and 17 bases had no gene match. Germline CDR1 reads LGHNA; CDR2 reads YNFKEQ. The CDR3 bases are TGTGCCAGCAGCCACGGTTCGAGGTACACCTCAGGGGGAGATACGCAGTATTTT. Translated: CASSHGSRYTSGGDTQYF.

There are a few counts of this clone. The V and J genes are TRBV5-1 and TRBJ2-1; D remains unclear. Germline assignment: CDR1 SGHRS and CDR2 YFSETQ. Trimming removed 4 bases from V and 8 bases from J, with 7 bases in between. This CDR3 is 11 amino acids long. The CDR3 here is CASSVGDEQFF. The CDR3, as DNA: TGCGCCAGCAGCGTTGGCGATGAGCAGTTCTTC. Filled out from reference TRBV5-1 and TRBJ2-1, the complete variable domain reads KAGVTQTPRYLIKTRGQQVTLSCSPISGHRSVSWYQQTPGQGLQFLFEYFSETQRNKGNFPGRFSGRQFSNSRSEMNVSTLELGDSALYLCASSVGDEQFFGPGTRLTVL.

This sequence joins TRBV4-3 and TRBJ2-3, with TRBD2 matching 7 bases. V was clipped by 4 bases and J by 4 bases; unmatched bases: 11. Germline V CDR1 and CDR2: LGHNA, YSLEER. The CDR3 extends over 16 amino acids. The CDR3 DNA reads as TGCGCCAGCAGCCCCCTCCGCGGGAGCTTAGCAGATACGCAGTATTTT. Amino acids: CASSPLRGSLADTQYF.

The chain is built from TRBV29-1 and TRBJ2-3, with D uncertain. The CDR3 is 14 residues long. Trimming removed 3 bases from V and 1 base from J, with 11 bases in between. Germline loops: CDR1 SQVTM, CDR2 ANQGSEA. The CDR3 reads CSVELPAGTDTQYF. Written as DNA, the CDR3 is TGCAGCGTTGAGTTACCGGCGGGCACAGATACGCAGTATTTT.

The rearrangement uses TRBV30 and TRBJ2-3, with 10 nucleotides matching TRBD2. The V gene's germline CDR1 is GTSNPN and CDR2 SVGIG (reference sequence). J gave up 6 bases and V 3 bases, and 9 bases lay outside the gene matches. The CDR3 has 15 amino acids. CDR3 region: CAWSPTSGIADTQYF. The CDR3 nucleotides read TGTGCCTGGAGCCCTACTAGCGGGATAGCGGATACGCAGTATTTT.

The CDR3: CAWSVDRGYNEQFF. CDR3 DNA sequence: TGTGCCTGGAGTGTAGACAGGGGCTACAATGAGCAGTTCTTC. V usage is TRBV30 and J usage is TRBJ2-1, with 8 nucleotides matching TRBD1. This CDR3 is 14 amino acids long. V shed 0 bases and J 3 bases; nucleotides not matched to a gene: 1. Germline CDR1 is GTSNPN and CDR2 is SVGIG (reference sequence).

The sample holds a few counts of this clone. This rearrangement joins TRBV4-2 to TRBJ2-3; TRBD2 agrees at 7 bases. V trimming: 0 bases; J trimming: 1 base; junction bases outside the gene matches: 4. The germline V gene encodes CDR1 LGHNA and CDR2 YNFKEQ. CDR3 length equals 16 residues. The CDR3 region has the DNA TGTGCCAGCAGCCAAGACCCCAGCGGGGGCACAGATACGCAGTATTTT. This sequence encodes CASSQDPSGGTDTQYF.

This clone showed up just a few times. The chain carries TRBV29-1 and TRBJ1-3; possibly TRBD1 for D (5 bases). The CDR3 spans 14 residues. Germline V gene data show CDR1 as SQVTM and CDR2 as ANQGSEA. V was clipped by 5 bases and J by 4 bases, with 15 bases between them. In DNA, the CDR3 is TGCAGCGTTTACCGTCCAGGGTTCGGAAACACCATATATTTT. This encodes CSVYRPGFGNTIYF.